Given below is one T cell receptor (beta chain) in context. Its antigen is not known. This record belongs to a study of STAT5B mutations in CD4+ large granular lymphocyte leukemia. Study outcomes and limitations: Patient CD4-sorted repertoires looked more clonal than healthy CD4+ repertoires, even without putative leukemic clones.

This was a survey-level run. Clones were sequenced by immunoSEQ multiplex PCR, and TCRdb holds only the in-frame ones, with some missing. The data contain around 30,000 clones, around 70% of them singletons. V dropped 4 bases and J dropped 6 bases, with 10 bases sitting between them. The CDR3 sequence is 13 residues long. Germline V gives CDR1 MNHNS, CDR2 SASEGT. The chain has TRBV6-1 and TRBJ1-5; no clear D gene. This sequence originates from a human donor in good health. Sequences were obtained from CD4+ T cells from blood buffy coats. CDR3 nucleotide sequence: TGTGCCAGCAGTGCGACCCGCGGTCAGCCCCAGCATTTT. Residues: CASSATRGQPQHF.